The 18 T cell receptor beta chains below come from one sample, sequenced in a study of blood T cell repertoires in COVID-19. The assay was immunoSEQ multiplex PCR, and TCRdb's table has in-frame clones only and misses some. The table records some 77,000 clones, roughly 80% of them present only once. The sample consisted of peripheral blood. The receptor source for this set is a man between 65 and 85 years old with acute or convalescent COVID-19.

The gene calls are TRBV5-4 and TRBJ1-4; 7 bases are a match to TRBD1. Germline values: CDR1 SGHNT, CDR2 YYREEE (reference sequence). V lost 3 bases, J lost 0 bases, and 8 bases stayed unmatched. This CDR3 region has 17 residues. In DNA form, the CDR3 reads TGTGCCAGCAGCTCCCGGGGACAGTCCCCAACTAATGAAAAACTGTTTTTT. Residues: CASSSRGQSPTNEKLFF.

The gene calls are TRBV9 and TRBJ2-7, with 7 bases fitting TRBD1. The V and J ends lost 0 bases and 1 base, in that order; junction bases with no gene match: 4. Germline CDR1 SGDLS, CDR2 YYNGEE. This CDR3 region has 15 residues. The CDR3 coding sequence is TGTGCCAGCAGCGTAGGCGCAGGGGGTTCCTACGAGCAGTACTTC. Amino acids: CASSVGAGGSYEQYF.

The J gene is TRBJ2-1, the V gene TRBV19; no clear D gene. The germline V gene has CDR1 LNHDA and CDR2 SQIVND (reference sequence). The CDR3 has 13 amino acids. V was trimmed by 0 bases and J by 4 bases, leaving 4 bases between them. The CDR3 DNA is TGTGCCAGTAGTATAGACTTATACAATGAGCAGTTCTTC. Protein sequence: CASSIDLYNEQFF. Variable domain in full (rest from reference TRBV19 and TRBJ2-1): DGGITQSPKYLFRKEGQNVTLSCEQNLNHDAMYWYRQDPGQGLRLIYYSQIVNDFQKGDIAEGYSVSREKKESFPLTVTSAQKNPTAFYLCASSIDLYNEQFFGPGTRLTVL.

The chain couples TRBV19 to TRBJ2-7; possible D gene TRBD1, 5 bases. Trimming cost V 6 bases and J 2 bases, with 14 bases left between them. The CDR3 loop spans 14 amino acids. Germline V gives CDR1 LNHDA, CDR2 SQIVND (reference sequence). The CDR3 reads CASSPRQGPYEQYF. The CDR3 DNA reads TGTGCCAGTAGCCCCCGGCAGGGTCCCTACGAGCAGTACTTC.

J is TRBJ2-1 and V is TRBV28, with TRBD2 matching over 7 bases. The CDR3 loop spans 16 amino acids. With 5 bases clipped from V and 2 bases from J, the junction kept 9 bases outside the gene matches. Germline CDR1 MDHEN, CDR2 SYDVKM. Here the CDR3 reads CASSPRRSGTYNEQFF. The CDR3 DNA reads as TGTGCCAGCAGTCCCAGGCGGAGCGGGACCTACAATGAGCAGTTCTTC.

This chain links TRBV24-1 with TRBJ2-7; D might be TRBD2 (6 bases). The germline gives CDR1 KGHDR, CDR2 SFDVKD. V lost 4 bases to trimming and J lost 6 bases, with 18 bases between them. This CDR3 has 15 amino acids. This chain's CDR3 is CATSDLKEGPLEQYF. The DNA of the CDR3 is TGTGCCACCAGTGACCTAAAGGAGGGCCCTCTCGAGCAGTACTTC.

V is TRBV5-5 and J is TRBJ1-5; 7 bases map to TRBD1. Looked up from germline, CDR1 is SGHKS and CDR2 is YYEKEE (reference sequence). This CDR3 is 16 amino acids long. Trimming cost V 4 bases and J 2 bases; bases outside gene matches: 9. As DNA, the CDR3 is TGTGCCAGCAGCACGCATATAACAGGGGGCAATCAGCCCCAGCATTTT. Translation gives CASSTHITGGNQPQHF.

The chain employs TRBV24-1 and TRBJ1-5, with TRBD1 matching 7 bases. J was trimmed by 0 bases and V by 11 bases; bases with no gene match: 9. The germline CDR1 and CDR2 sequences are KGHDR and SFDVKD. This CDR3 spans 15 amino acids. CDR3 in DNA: TGTGCCATTGACCCGGGACAGAATAGCAATCAGCCCCAGCATTTT. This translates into CAIDPGQNSNQPQHF.

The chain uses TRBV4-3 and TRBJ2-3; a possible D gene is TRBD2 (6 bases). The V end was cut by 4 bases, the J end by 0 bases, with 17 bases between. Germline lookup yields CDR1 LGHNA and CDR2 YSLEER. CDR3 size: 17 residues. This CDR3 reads CASSRGPSGSSTDTQYF. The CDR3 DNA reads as TGCGCCAGCAGCCGAGGCCCCAGCGGGTCTAGCACAGATACGCAGTATTTT.

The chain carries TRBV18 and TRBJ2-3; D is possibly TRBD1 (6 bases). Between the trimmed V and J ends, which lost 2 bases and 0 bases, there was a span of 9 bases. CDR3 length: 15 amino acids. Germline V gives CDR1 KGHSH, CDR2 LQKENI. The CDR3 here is CASSPNQGSTDTQYF. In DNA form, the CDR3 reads TGTGCCAGCTCACCAAACCAGGGGAGCACAGATACGCAGTATTTT.

CDR3 bases: TGCGCCAGCAGCTTGGACGGGAGGGCGAACACCGGGGAGCTGTTTTTT. This gives the protein CASSLDGRANTGELFF. The chain is built from TRBV5-1 and TRBJ2-2; TRBD2 aligns across 8 bases. This CDR3 region has 16 residues. Germline assignment: CDR1 SGHRS and CDR2 YFSETQ. Trimming at V came to 0 bases and at J to 0 bases, leaving 1 base not matched to a gene.

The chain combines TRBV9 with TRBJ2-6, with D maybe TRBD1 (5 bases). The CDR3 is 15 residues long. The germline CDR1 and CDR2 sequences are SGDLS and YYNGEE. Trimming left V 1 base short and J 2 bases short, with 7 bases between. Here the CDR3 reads CASSVQGTGANVLTF. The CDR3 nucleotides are TGTGCCAGCAGCGTACAGGGAACTGGGGCCAACGTCCTGACTTTC.

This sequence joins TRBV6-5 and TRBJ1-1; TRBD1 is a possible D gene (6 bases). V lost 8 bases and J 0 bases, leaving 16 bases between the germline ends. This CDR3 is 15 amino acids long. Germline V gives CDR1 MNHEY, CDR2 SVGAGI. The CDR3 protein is CASLKGGRVNTEAFF. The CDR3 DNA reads TGTGCCAGCCTGAAGGGGGGGCGTGTGAACACTGAAGCTTTCTTT.

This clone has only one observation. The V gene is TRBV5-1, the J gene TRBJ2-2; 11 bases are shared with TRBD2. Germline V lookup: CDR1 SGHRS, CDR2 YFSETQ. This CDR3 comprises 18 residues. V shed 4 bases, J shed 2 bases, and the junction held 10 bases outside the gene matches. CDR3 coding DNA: TGCGCCAGCAGCCGAGACCTAGCGGGAGGATCTAACACCGGGGAGCTGTTTTTT. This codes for CASSRDLAGGSNTGELFF.

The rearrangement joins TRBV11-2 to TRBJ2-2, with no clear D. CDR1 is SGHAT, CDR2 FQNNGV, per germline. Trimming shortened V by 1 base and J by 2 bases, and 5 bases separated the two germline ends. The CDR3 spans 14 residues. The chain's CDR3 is CASSLVVNTGELFF. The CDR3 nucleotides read TGTGCCAGCAGCTTAGTAGTTAACACCGGGGAGCTGTTTTTT.

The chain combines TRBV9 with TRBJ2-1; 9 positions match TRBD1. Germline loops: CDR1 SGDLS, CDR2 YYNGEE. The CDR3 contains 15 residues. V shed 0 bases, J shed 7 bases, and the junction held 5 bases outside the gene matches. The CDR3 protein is CASSVVGTGRNEQFF. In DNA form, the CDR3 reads TGTGCCAGCAGCGTAGTTGGGACAGGGCGGAATGAGCAGTTCTTC.

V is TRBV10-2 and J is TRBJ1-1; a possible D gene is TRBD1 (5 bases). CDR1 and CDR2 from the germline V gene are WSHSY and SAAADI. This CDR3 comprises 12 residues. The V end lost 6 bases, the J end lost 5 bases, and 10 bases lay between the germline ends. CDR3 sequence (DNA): TGCGCCAGCAGGGGGGGAGGGACTGAAGCTTTCTTT. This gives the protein CASRGGGTEAFF.

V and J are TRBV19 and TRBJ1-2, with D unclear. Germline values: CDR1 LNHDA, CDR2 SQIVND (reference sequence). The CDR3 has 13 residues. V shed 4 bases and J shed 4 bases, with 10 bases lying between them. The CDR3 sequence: CASSRQQLYGYTF. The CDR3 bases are TGTGCCAGTAGTAGACAACAGCTCTATGGCTACACCTTC.